A selection of T cell receptor beta chains follows, all from one sample in a study of beta chain features in type 1 diabetes. Clones were read by immunoSEQ multiplex PCR, and TCRdb kept only the in-frame ones, dropping some. The sample has some 280,000 clones, roughly an eighth seen once; the top ten hold roughly 0.018%. Sequenced material: naive CD4+ T cells from blood. The receptors shown here come from a man aged 25-45 years with type 1 diabetes. Both conserved end residues are part of each CDR3. Each record gives: J gene, V gene, clone size, D gene, CDR3 length, CDR3 DNA, CDR3 protein. A D gene is named only where the DNA matches it firmly. A clone size is listed for some rows: how often the clone was seen (once, few, many), or a class if it is expanded.

>TRBJ2-3|TRBV2|few|-|13
TGTGCCGGAGGGTACACCCGCACAGATACGCAGTATTTT
CAGGYTRTDTQYF
>TRBJ2-5|TRBV13|-|TRBD2|16
TGTGCCAGCAGCCAGGGGACTAGCGGGATGGAAGAGACCCAGTACTTC
CASSQGTSGMEETQYF
>TRBJ2-5|TRBV6-6|-|TRBD1|15
TGTGCCAGCAGTTACACGGGGACAGTCCAAGAGACCCAGTACTTC
CASSYTGTVQETQYF
>TRBJ2-4|TRBV5-1|few|TRBD2|14
TGCGCCAGCAGCATGGGGACTAGCGGGACACTTCAGTACTTC
CASSMGTSGTLQYF
>TRBJ2-7|TRBV7-9|-|-|15
TGTGCCAGCAGCTTGAACTTAGGAGCCGCCTACGAGCAGTACTTC
CASSLNLGAAYEQYF
>TRBJ2-7|TRBV7-2|-|TRBD1|14
TGTGCCAGCAGCCCGGGGACAGGGGGCTACGAGCAGTACTTC
CASSPGTGGYEQYF
>TRBJ2-5|TRBV25-1|few|-|12
TGTGCCAGCAGTGAAAGCCCAGAGACCCAGTACTTC
CASSESPETQYF
>TRBJ2-7|TRBV5-6|-|TRBD2|15
TGTGCCAGCAGCTGGATTAGCGGGAGAGTCGACGAGCAGTACTTC
CASSWISGRVDEQYF
>TRBJ2-1|TRBV6-6|-|-|14
TGTGCCAGCAGTTACGAGGCTGGGGAGAGAGAGCAGTTCTTC
CASSYEAGEREQFF
>TRBJ2-2|TRBV28|few|TRBD2|15
TGTGCCAGCGGACTAGCGGGAGGTAACACCGGGGAGCTGTTTTTT
CASGLAGGNTGELFF
>TRBJ2-1|TRBV9|few|TRBD1|15
TGTGCCAGCAGCGTGCTAGGGGGCGCCTACAATGAGCAGTTCTTC
CASSVLGGAYNEQFF
>TRBJ1-5|TRBV2|-|-|12
TGTGCCAGCAAAGTAGAGGGTCAGCCCCAGCATTTT
CASKVEGQPQHF
>TRBJ2-6|TRBV30|few|-|17
TGTGCCTGGACCCCGCGGGGTACCCTCTCTGGGGCCAACGTCCTGACTTTC
CAWTPRGTLSGANVLTF
>TRBJ2-1|TRBV4-1|-|-|18
TGCGCCAGCAGCCAAGGCATACAGGGTATCTTCAATTTTAATGAGCAGTTCTTC
CASSQGIQGIFNFNEQFF
>TRBJ2-7|TRBV10-3|-|TRBD2|15
TGTGCCATCAGTGAGGGGGCTAGCGGGCGAGTCGAGCAGTACTTC
CAISEGASGRVEQYF
>TRBJ2-5|TRBV2|few|-|13
TGTGCCAGCAGTGCCATTCTCGAGGAGACCCAGTACTTC
CASSAILEETQYF
>TRBJ2-1|TRBV4-3|few|TRBD2|16
TGCGCCAGCAGCCAAGTTGGGACTAGCGGCAGACCTGAGCAGTTCTTC
CASSQVGTSGRPEQFF
>TRBJ2-7|TRBV28|few|-|12
TGTGCCAGCAGTCTCCAGGGGTACGAGCAGTACTTC
CASSLQGYEQYF
>TRBJ2-5|TRBV28|few|TRBD2|16
TGTGCCAGCAGTTCAAGGACTAGCGGTAATCAAGAGACCCAGTACTTC
CASSSRTSGNQETQYF
>TRBJ2-3|TRBV4-3|few|-|13
TGCGCCAGCAGCCAAGAGGGGAGTCGCGCGCAGTATTTT
CASSQEGSRAQYF
>TRBJ2-1|TRBV9|few|-|12
TGTGCCAGCAGCCACGACAGAGGTGAGCAGTTCTTC
CASSHDRGEQFF
>TRBJ2-7|TRBV25-1|few|-|16
TGTGCCAGCAGTGAAACCCCTGGGGGCGGTTCCTACGAGCAGTACTTC
CASSETPGGGSYEQYF
>TRBJ2-3|TRBV11-1|-|-|14
TGTGCCAGCAGCCTCTCCGCAGGCACAGATACGCAGTATTTT
CASSLSAGTDTQYF
>TRBJ2-7|TRBV28|few|TRBD2|16
TGTGCCAGCAGTTTATCAGGGACTAGCGGTAAGGGGGAGCAGTACTTC
CASSLSGTSGKGEQYF
>TRBJ2-7|TRBV11-1|-|-|13
TGTGCCAGCAGCTTAGACAGGGCGGATGAGCAGTACTTC
CASSLDRADEQYF
>TRBJ2-5|TRBV18|-|TRBD2|13
TGTGCCAGCTCACCGACTAGCGGAGAGACCCAGTACTTC
CASSPTSGETQYF
>TRBJ1-2|TRBV5-4|-|-|13
TGTGCCAGCAGCTCGGTACAGAGCTATGGCTACACCTTC
CASSSVQSYGYTF
>TRBJ1-5|TRBV6-1|-|-|15
TGTGCCAGCAGTGAACGCTTCTCGGGGAATCAGCCCCAGCATTTT
CASSERFSGNQPQHF
>TRBJ1-1|TRBV18|once|TRBD1|16
TGTGCCAGCTCACCTAACAGGGGTCGTATGAACACTGAAGCTTTCTTT
CASSPNRGRMNTEAFF
>TRBJ2-5|TRBV5-1|-|-|14
TGCGCCAGCAGCTTGCGACAGGCCCCAGAGACCCAGTACTTC
CASSLRQAPETQYF
>TRBJ2-3|TRBV27|few|-|14
TGTGCCAGCAGTTCGCAGGGGACCACAGATACGCAGTATTTT
CASSSQGTTDTQYF
>TRBJ2-1|TRBV28|-|TRBD1|13
TGTGCCAGCAGGGGGACAGGGTACAATGAGCAGTTCTTC
CASRGTGYNEQFF
>TRBJ2-1|TRBV14|few|TRBD1|14
TGTGCCAGCAGCCCAAGGACAGGGGGCGGGGAGCAGTTCTTC
CASSPRTGGGEQFF
>TRBJ2-1|TRBV5-1|few|TRBD2|14
TGCGCCAGCGGCTCGGGACTAGCGTCAAAGGACCAGTTCTTC
CASGSGLASKDQFF
>TRBJ2-7|TRBV19|few|TRBD1|15
TGTGCCAGTAGTGACAGACAGGGGGGGAAGTACGAGCAGTACTTC
CASSDRQGGKYEQYF
>TRBJ2-3|TRBV4-2|few|-|13
TGTGCCAGCAGCCGTCGAGAGACAGATACGCAGTATTTT
CASSRRETDTQYF
>TRBJ2-7|TRBV7-2|-|TRBD2|15
TGTGCCAGCAGCTTTGGACTAGCGGGAGTGGGGGAGCAGTACTTC
CASSFGLAGVGEQYF
>TRBJ2-7|TRBV18|-|-|14
TGTGCCAGCTCACCAGGGCCCCAAACCTACGAGCAGTACTTC
CASSPGPQTYEQYF
>TRBJ2-1|TRBV4-2|few|-|13
TGTGCCAGCAGCCAGACAGAATACAATGAGCAGTTCTTC
CASSQTEYNEQFF
>TRBJ2-2|TRBV30|-|-|14
TGTGCCTGGAGTGTAGTGAGGGTAACCGGGGAGCTGTTTTTT
CAWSVVRVTGELFF
>TRBJ1-1|TRBV18|-|-|13
TGTGCCAGCTCACCAATACAGGTCACTGAAGCTTTCTTT
CASSPIQVTEAFF
>TRBJ2-7|TRBV6-6|once|-|15
TGTGCCAGCAGTGCCCAGGGAATGGGCCAGTACGAGCAGTACTTC
CASSAQGMGQYEQYF
>TRBJ2-7|TRBV9|few|TRBD2|14
TGTGCCAGCAGCGCGACTAGCTTGAGCTACGAGCAGTACTTC
CASSATSLSYEQYF
>TRBJ2-7|TRBV6-5|-|-|14
TGTGCCAGCAGTTTCACCGAGGGTTCCTACGAGCAGTACTTC
CASSFTEGSYEQYF
>TRBJ2-4|TRBV28|few|-|13
TGTGCCAGCAGTCTCCGGGATGACGACATTCAGTACTTC
CASSLRDDDIQYF
>TRBJ2-3|TRBV15|few|TRBD2|16
TGTGCCACCAGCAGAGGCGTAGCGGGATCGTGGGGTGCGCAGTATTTT
CATSRGVAGSWGAQYF
>TRBJ2-1|TRBV9|once|-|16
TGTGCCAGCACCCTAGGGGGGAGGGCATCCTACAATGAGCAGTTCTTC
CASTLGGRASYNEQFF
>TRBJ2-3|TRBV19|few|TRBD2|15
TGTGCCAGTAGTAGGCTAGCGGGAGTCGCAGATACGCAGTATTTT
CASSRLAGVADTQYF
>TRBJ1-5|TRBV7-3|-|-|13
TGTGCCAGCAGCTTAACGGGAGATCAGCCCCAGCATTTT
CASSLTGDQPQHF
>TRBJ2-7|TRBV30|-|TRBD2|11
TGTAGCGGGAGGGCCCATTCCGAGCAGTACTTC
CSGRAHSEQYF
>TRBJ2-5|TRBV5-1|-|TRBD2|15
TGCGCCAGCAGCTTGGGCCTAGCGGGAGGAGAGACCCAGTACTTC
CASSLGLAGGETQYF